This T cell receptor beta chain derives from a study of blood T cell repertoires in COVID-19. Whole-study context: Acute-phase and convalescent COVID-19 samples originated in the United States, Italy and Spain.

Measured with immunoSEQ multiplex PCR; TCRdb has only the in-frame clones, and not every one. This sample has some 150,000 clones, with 70% to 90% found just once. Seattle's cohort entered during active infection and was followed longitudinally. Trimming removed 0 bases at V and 1 base at J, with 12 bases between. This CDR3 region has 16 residues. The V gene's germline CDR1 is SGDLS and CDR2 YYNGEE. The sequence came from a woman aged 60 to 75 with COVID-19, enrolled during active disease. The sample was peripheral blood. This chain uses TRBV9 with TRBJ2-3, with D possibly being TRBD2 (7 bases). The CDR3 region is CASSVVKGGGTDTQYF. CDR3 nucleotide sequence: TGTGCCAGCAGCGTAGTAAAGGGGGGGGGCACAGATACGCAGTATTTT.